This T cell receptor beta chain was found in a study of T cell responses to AZD1222 COVID-19 vaccine. General study points: Baseline antibody screening turned up just five to seven seropositive AZD1222 recipients. With two AZD1222 doses given, Spike-specific TCR breadth and depth both rose. Donors were chiefly white British, with a greater number of females, and clonal diversity was perhaps underestimated. Repertoire sampling was restricted to post-peak T cell response timepoints.

The table came from immunoSEQ multiplex PCR; TCRdb's copy has only in-frame clones and leaves some out. There are around 140,000 clones in the sample; approximately 91% occur only once, and 5% to 6.5% lies in the top ten. V gave up 2 bases and J gave up 0 bases, with 7 bases separating them. The CDR3 runs 14 residues. Per the germline V gene, CDR1 is MNHEY and CDR2 is SVGAGI. Comment on this clone: Its cognate antigen is unknown.

This specimen consisted of peripheral blood, obtained on day 0 of AZD1222 vaccination. The chain carries TRBV6-5 and TRBJ1-2; no reliable D call. This receptor was taken from an adult in good health. The DNA for the CDR3 is TGTGCCAGCAGTTACAGGCAGACTAACTATGGCTACACCTTC. It is translated as CASSYRQTNYGYTF.